This T cell receptor beta chain was recorded in a study of T-cell reconstitution after alpha-beta-depleted transplantation in children. TCRbeta library construction was performed incorporating unique molecular identifiers. MiXCR was run by TCRdb on the PCR reads, yielding one entry per CDR3 protein. Among 540,000 or so distinct CDR3 sequences listed, 23% were seen once. In its sample, this clonotype was seen many times. Its specificity is not known. Germline CDR1 SGHKS, CDR2 YYEKEE (reference sequence). With 4 bases removed from V and 2 bases from J, the gap between germline ends came to 10 bases. The length of the CDR3 is 13 residues. General observations from the study: After transplant, high TCRbeta diversity at day 60 in some patients arose from surviving recipient T cells and thymic progenitors. Newly produced T cells mostly provided counts and TCRbeta diversity after one year, as hyperexpanded clones declined.

V is TRBV5-5 and J is TRBJ2-7; D not certain. The starting material was PBMCs, mostly from graft donor cells, obtained 360 days after TCRalphabeta/CD19-depleted stem cell transplant. This clonotype was sampled from a boy under three years old who had a stem cell transplant for acute myeloid leukemia, so the T cells may come from the graft donor. CDR3 in amino acids: CASSQVDPYEQYV. CDR3 DNA sequence: TGTGCCAGCAGCCAGGTGGATCCCTACGAGCAGTACGTC.